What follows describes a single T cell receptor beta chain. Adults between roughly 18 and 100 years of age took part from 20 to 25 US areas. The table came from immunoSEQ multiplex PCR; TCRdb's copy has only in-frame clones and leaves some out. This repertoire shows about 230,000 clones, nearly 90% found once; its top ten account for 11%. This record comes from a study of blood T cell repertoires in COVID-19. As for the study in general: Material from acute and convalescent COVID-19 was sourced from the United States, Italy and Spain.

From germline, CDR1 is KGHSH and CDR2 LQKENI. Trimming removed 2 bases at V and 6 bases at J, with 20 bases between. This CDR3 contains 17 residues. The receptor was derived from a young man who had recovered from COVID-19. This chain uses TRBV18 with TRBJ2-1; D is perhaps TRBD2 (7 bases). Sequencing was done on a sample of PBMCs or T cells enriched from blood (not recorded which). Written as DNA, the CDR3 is TGTGCCAGCTCACCATGGCCTCTAGCGGAGGGGGGCAATGAGCAGTTCTTC. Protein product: CASSPWPLAEGGNEQFF.